These 9 T cell receptor beta chains were sequenced from one sample in a study of cytomegalovirus exposure and HLA in healthy donors. The PCR ran on 60 Vbeta and 13 Jbeta primers. The assay was immunoSEQ multiplex PCR, and TCRdb's table has in-frame clones only and misses some. The sample has 160,000 or so clones, and its top ten clones hold 2% to 2.5%. The material sequenced was PBMCs. These receptors were collected from a young man in good health and CMV-seronegative.

The rearrangement uses TRBV11-2 and TRBJ1-1; the D gene is possibly TRBD1 (6 bases). The CDR3 runs to 13 residues. Germline V gene sequence: CDR1 SGHAT, CDR2 FQNNGV. V was clipped by 1 base and J by 5 bases, with 8 bases between them. In DNA form, the CDR3 reads TGTGCCAGCAGCTTAGGGGGGCGAACTGAAGCTTTCTTT. Its translation: CASSLGGRTEAFF.

The V call is TRBV5-8, the J call TRBJ1-2, with D perhaps matching TRBD1 (6 bases). CDR1 and CDR2 (germline): SGHTS, YDEGEE. This CDR3 region has 14 residues. The V and J ends lost 0 bases and 5 bases respectively, with 11 bases between them. CDR3 loop: CASSLGLGGYGYTF. As DNA, the CDR3 is TGTGCCAGCAGCTTGGGCCTAGGGGGATATGGCTACACCTTC.

The chain combines TRBV28 with TRBJ2-2; D may be TRBD2 (6 bases). The CDR3 has 13 residues. Trimming left V 2 bases short and J 5 bases short, with 6 bases between. Germline-derived CDR1 and CDR2 are MDHEN and SYDVKM. The chain's CDR3 is CASSLGGTGELFF. DNA of the CDR3: TGTGCCAGCAGTTTAGGGGGGACCGGGGAGCTGTTTTTT. Full variable domain (outside the CDR3, taken from reference TRBV28 and TRBJ2-2): DVKVTQSSRYLVKRTGEKVFLECVQDMDHENMFWYRQDPGLGLRLIYFSYDVKMKEKGDIPEGYSVSREKKERFSLILESASTNQTSMYLCASSLGGTGELFFGEGSRLTVL.

The chain recombines TRBV6-5 with TRBJ2-7; 12 bases agree with TRBD1. CDR3 length: 15 amino acids. The germline CDR1 and CDR2 sequences are MNHEY and SVGAGI. V lost 2 bases to trimming and J lost 5 bases; unmatched junction nucleotides: 4. In nucleotides, the CDR3 is TGTGCCAGCAGTTACGGGGGACAGGGGGCCGACGAGCAGTACTTC. It codes for CASSYGGQGADEQYF.

V is TRBV5-1 and J is TRBJ1-1; D is possibly TRBD1 (6 bases). Trimming stripped 4 bases from V and 1 base from J, with 11 bases between. The CDR3 sequence is 14 residues long. Germline CDR1 SGHRS, CDR2 YFSETQ. Here the CDR3 DNA reads TGCGCCAGCAGCCTCGGACAGCGGAACACTGAAGCTTTCTTT. This encodes CASSLGQRNTEAFF. Full variable domain (outside the CDR3, taken from reference TRBV5-1 and TRBJ1-1): KAGVTQTPRYLIKTRGQQVTLSCSPISGHRSVSWYQQTPGQGLQFLFEYFSETQRNKGNFPGRFSGRQFSNSRSEMNVSTLELGDSALYLCASSLGQRNTEAFFGQGTRLTVV.

The V gene is TRBV6-5, the J gene TRBJ2-6; D is unclear. This CDR3 contains 14 residues. With 8 bases removed from V and 2 bases from J, the gap between germline ends came to 10 bases. Germline V gene lookup returns CDR1 MNHEY and CDR2 SVGAGI. The CDR3 loop reads CASSELAGANVLTF. CDR3 in DNA: TGTGCCAGCTCGGAGCTCGCTGGGGCCAACGTCCTGACTTTC.

This chain connects TRBV5-1 to TRBJ1-5; no clear D. This CDR3 has 15 residues. Germline CDR1 SGHRS, CDR2 YFSETQ. Trimming removed 4 bases at V and 5 bases at J, with 16 bases between. CDR3 nucleotide sequence: TGCGCCAGCAGCCTGACCCCTTCGACACATCAGCCCCAGCATTTT. Amino acid sequence: CASSLTPSTHQPQHF.

The chain is built from TRBV4-1 and TRBJ2-2; no clear D. CDR3 length: 16 amino acids. V was cut by 0 bases and J by 0 bases, with 8 bases left in between. Germline V lookup: CDR1 MGHRA, CDR2 YSYEKL. CDR3 in DNA: TGCGCCAGCAGCCAAGATGCGGCGGCGAACACCGGGGAGCTGTTTTTT. It specifies CASSQDAAANTGELFF.

The chain uses TRBV6-5 and TRBJ2-3, with TRBD2 matching 7 bases. This CDR3 contains 15 residues. Germline assignment: CDR1 MNHEY and CDR2 SVGAGI. The V gene end was trimmed by 2 bases and the J gene end by 2 bases; junction bases not matched to a gene: 4. The CDR3 sequence: CASSYGLAATDTQYF. In DNA, the CDR3 is TGTGCCAGCAGTTACGGGCTAGCGGCCACAGATACGCAGTATTTT.